This TCR beta chain was observed in a study of T cell responses to AZD1222 COVID-19 vaccine (dated by TCRdb to 2020 to 2023). Context from the whole study: AZD1222 recipients given second doses at about 4 weeks or at about 12 weeks were pooled, since spike-specific TCR depth and breadth were not found to differ between the two schedules. Trial participants were enrolled by age into 18-55, 56-69 and 70-plus year subgroups, with around 150, 28 and 57 TCR-sequenced participants respectively. A total of 230 or so trial participants underwent TCR sequencing, of whom 200 to 220 received two doses of AZD1222 and about 25 received two doses of the MenACWY control vaccine.

The label giving this sample's time point can be read as: baseline before first vaccination. Vaccinee samples came from UK trials COV001 and COV002, including a single-blind randomized controlled phase 2/3 trial of AZD1222 (ChAdOx1 nCoV-19) in healthy adults. For TCRbeta chain sequencing, PBMC samples from trial participants were taken at day 0 and at day 28 after the second dose. Worth noting for this clone: Its antigen is not yet known. No base-level quality is on record; no much larger clone is a single base apart.

The CDR3 regions of human TCRbeta chains were analyzed by immunosequencing. The original pipeline was this. Repertoire TCRs were matched against a reference library of SARS-CoV-2-specific TCRs generated with the MIRA antigen-specificity platform. Breadth was defined as the fraction of unique TCRs that were SARS-CoV-2-associated. Depth was defined as the fraction of total T cells that were SARS-CoV-2-associated. Using the MIRA data, every spike-specific TCR was mapped to the spike region that the TCR reacted to and assigned to either a CD4 or a CD8 class. Log10-transformed breadth and depth values were compared by one-way ANOVA with Sidak's multiple comparisons tests. TCRdb took over this immuneACCESS table, retaining in-frame rearrangements with V and J assigned. Such tables are incomplete; in checked studies, under half of the missing clones stem from an unresolved V gene, and the remainder is unexplained. That table furnishes V, J and clone size, whereas the DNA furnished D and trimming. The sample profile shows more than 95,000 clones; roughly 93% of them were found once. The ten largest clones capture around 5% of the sample.

Study-wide conclusions, independent of this receptor: Conclusions about previously exposed vaccinees were limited because only six AZD1222 recipients were SARS-CoV-2 seropositive at baseline. The 56-69-year group was small, and its depth increase did not reach significance, likely because of low power. Reportedly, almost half of the unique spike-specific TCRs recognized epitopes lying outside the regions that are mutated in the B.1.351 and B.1.1.7 variants. Because no day 14 peak-response samples were available, the repertoires could be characterized only after the peak T cell response. Participants were mostly white British and included more females than males, and it was suggested by the authors that clonal diversity may have been underestimated. A significant rise in spike-specific TCR breadth and depth was observed after two AZD1222 doses relative to day 0 and relative to MenACWY recipients. The whole spike protein was spanned by vaccine-associated CD4 TCRs, and dominant responses were seen in regions 160-218 and 743-854.

From its cysteine to its phenylalanine, the CDR3 spans 12 amino acids. The read is trimmed to its CDR3 DNA, 36 bases read in frame from base 1. Based on the germline V gene (reference sequence), the CDR1 and CDR2 sequences are SEHNR and FQNEAQ. Between the V and J ends, shortened by 2 bases and 7 bases respectively, the junction contains 9 bases. The sequenced sample was peripheral blood, obtained on day 0 of AZD1222 vaccination. This TCR came from an adult in good health. The chain is assembled from TRBV7-9 and TRBJ2-7, with no confidently assigned D gene. The CDR3 region reads CASSLNTLEQYF. The DNA reads as follows: TGTGCCAGCAGCTTAAATACCTTAGAGCAGTACTTC. Where the CDR3 stops, the reference TRBV7-9 and TRBJ2-7 genes take over; the full variable domain is DTGVSQNPRHKITKRGQNVTFRCDPISEHNRLYWYRQTLGQGPEFLTYFQNEAQLEKSRLLSDRFSAERPKGSFSTLEIQRTEQGDSAMYLCASSLNTLEQYFGPGTRLTVT.